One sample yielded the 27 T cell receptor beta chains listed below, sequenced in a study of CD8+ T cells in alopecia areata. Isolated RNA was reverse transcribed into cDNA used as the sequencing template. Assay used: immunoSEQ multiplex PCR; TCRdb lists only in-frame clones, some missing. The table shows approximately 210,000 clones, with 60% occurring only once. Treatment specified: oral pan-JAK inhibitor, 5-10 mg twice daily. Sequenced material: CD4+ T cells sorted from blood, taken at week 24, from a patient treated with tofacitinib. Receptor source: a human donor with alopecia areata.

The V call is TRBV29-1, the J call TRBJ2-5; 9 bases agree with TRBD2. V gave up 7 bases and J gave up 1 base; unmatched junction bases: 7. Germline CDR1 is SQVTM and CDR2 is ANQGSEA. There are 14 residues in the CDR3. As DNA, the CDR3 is TGCAGCGCTTTAGCGGGGGTCCTCCAAGAGACCCAGTACTTC. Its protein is CSALAGVLQETQYF.

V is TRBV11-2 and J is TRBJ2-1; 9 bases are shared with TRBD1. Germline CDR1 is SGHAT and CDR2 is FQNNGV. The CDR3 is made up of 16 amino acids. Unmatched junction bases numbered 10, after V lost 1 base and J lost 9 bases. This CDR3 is CASSLGSGQGSSEQFF. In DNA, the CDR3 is TGTGCCAGCAGCTTAGGATCGGGACAGGGATCCAGTGAGCAGTTCTTC.

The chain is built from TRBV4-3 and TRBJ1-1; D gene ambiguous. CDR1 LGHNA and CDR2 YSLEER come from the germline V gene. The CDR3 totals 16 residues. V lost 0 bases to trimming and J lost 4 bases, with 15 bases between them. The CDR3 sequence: CASSQDYMGGSTEAFF. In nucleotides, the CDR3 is TGCGCCAGCAGCCAAGATTATATGGGAGGGAGCACTGAAGCTTTCTTT.

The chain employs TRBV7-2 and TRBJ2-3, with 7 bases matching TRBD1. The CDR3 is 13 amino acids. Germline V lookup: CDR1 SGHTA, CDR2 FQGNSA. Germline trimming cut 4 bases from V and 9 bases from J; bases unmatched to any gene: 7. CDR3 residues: CASSWSTGDTQYF. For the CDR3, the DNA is TGTGCCAGCAGCTGGAGCACAGGGGACACGCAGTATTTT.

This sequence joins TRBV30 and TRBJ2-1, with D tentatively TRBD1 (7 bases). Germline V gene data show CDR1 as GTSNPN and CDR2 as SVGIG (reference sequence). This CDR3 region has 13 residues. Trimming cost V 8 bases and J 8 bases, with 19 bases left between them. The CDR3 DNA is TGTGCCGGAAACAGGGGCTGGGGGGATGAGCAGTTCTTC. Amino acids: CAGNRGWGDEQFF.

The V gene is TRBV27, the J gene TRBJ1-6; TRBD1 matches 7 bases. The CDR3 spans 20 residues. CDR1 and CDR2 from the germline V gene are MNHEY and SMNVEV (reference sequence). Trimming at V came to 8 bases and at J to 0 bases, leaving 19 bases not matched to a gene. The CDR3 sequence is CASAGTAEILRSSYNSPLHF. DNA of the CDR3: TGTGCCAGCGCAGGGACAGCCGAAATTCTAAGGAGCTCCTATAATTCACCCCTCCACTTT.

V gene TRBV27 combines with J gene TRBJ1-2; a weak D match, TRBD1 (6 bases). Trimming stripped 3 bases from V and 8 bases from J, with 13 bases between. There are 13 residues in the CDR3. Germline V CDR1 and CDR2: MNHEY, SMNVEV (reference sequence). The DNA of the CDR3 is TGTGCCAGCAGTTTGTCAGGGGAACGCGGCTACACCTTC. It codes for CASSLSGERGYTF.

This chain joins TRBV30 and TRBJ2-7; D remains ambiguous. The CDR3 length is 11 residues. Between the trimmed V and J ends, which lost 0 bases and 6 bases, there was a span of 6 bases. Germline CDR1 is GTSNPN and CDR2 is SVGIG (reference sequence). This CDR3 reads CAWSVIGEQYF. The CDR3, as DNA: TGTGCCTGGAGTGTTATCGGCGAGCAGTACTTC.

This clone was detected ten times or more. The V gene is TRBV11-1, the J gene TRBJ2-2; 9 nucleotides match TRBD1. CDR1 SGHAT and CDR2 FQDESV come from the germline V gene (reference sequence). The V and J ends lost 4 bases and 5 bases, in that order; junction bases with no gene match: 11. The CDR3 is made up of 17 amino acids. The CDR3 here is CASSSPPGQGQTGELFF. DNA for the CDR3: TGTGCCAGCAGCTCACCCCCGGGACAGGGTCAGACCGGGGAGCTGTTTTTT. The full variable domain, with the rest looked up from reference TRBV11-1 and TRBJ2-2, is EAEVAQSPRYKITEKSQAVAFWCDPISGHATLYWYRQILGQGPELLVQFQDESVVDDSQLPKDRFSAERLKGVDSTLKIQPAELGDSAMYLCASSSPPGQGQTGELFFGEGSRLTVL.

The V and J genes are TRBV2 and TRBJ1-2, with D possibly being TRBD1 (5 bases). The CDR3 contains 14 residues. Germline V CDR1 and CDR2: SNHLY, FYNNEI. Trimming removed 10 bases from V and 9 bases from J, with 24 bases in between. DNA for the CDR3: TGTGCCACCAAACTATCCGGGACCGCTATGAGCTACACCTTC. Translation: CATKLSGTAMSYTF.

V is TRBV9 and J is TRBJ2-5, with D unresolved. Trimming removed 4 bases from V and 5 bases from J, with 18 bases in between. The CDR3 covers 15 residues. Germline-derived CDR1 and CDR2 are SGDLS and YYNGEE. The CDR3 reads CASSKSRALGETQYF. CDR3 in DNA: TGTGCCAGCAGCAAGAGTCGAGCTTTAGGGGAGACCCAGTACTTC.

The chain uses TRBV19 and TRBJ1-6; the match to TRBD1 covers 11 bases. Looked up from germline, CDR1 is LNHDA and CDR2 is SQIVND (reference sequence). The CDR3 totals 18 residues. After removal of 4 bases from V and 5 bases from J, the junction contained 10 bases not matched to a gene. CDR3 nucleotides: TGTGCCAGTAGTAAAAGGCCCGGACAGGGGGCTAATAATTCACCCCTCCACTTT. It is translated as CASSKRPGQGANNSPLHF.

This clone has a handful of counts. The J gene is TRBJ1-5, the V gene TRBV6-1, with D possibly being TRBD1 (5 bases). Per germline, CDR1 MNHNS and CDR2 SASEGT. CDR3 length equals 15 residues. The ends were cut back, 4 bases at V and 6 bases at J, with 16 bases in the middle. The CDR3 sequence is CASSAFREGFQPQHF. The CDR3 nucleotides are TGTGCCAGCAGTGCTTTCAGGGAAGGTTTTCAGCCCCAGCATTTT.

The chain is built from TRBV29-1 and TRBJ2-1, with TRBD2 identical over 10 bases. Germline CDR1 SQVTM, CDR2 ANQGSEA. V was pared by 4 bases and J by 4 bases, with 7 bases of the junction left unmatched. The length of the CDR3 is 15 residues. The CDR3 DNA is TGCAGCGTTGGCCTACTAGCGGGGACTTACAATGAGCAGTTCTTC. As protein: CSVGLLAGTYNEQFF.

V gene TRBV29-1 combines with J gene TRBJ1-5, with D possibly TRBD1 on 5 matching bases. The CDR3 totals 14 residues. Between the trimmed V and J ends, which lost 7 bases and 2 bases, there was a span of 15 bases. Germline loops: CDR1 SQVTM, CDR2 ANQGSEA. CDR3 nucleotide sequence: TGCAGCGCCGCAGAGGGGCACGGCAATCAGCCCCAGCATTTT. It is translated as CSAAEGHGNQPQHF.

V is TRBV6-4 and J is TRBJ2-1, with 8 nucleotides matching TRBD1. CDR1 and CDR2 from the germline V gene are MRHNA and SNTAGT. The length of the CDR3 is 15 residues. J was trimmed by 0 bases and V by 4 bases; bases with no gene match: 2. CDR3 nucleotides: TGTGCCAGCAGTGTCGACAGGGGCTCCTACAATGAGCAGTTCTTC. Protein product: CASSVDRGSYNEQFF.

CDR3 DNA sequence: TGTGCCAGCAGCCCCGGACAGGGGGCATACGAGCAGTACTTC. Protein: CASSPGQGAYEQYF. V is TRBV7-7 and J is TRBJ2-7; 11 bases are a match to TRBD1. The CDR3 spans 14 residues. The V and J ends lost 5 bases and 4 bases, in that order; junction bases with no gene match: 4. Per germline, CDR1 SSHAT and CDR2 FNYEAQ (reference sequence).

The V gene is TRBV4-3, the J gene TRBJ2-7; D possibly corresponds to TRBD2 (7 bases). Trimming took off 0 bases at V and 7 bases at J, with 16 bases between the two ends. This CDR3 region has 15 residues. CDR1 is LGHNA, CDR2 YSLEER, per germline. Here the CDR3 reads CASSQDERGAGEQYF. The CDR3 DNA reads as TGCGCCAGCAGCCAAGATGAACGGGGGGCCGGGGAGCAGTACTTC.

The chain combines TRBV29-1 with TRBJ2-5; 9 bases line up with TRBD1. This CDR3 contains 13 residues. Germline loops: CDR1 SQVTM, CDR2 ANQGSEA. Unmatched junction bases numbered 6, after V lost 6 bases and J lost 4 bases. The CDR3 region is CSVFRGQGETQYF. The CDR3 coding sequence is TGCAGCGTGTTTAGGGGACAGGGAGAGACCCAGTACTTC.

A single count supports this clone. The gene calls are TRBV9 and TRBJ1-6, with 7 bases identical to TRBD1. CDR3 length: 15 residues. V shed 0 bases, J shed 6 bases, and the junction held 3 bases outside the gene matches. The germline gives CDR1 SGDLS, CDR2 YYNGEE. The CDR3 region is CASSVENRGNSPLHF. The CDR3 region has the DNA TGTGCCAGCAGCGTAGAGAACAGGGGTAATTCACCCCTCCACTTT.

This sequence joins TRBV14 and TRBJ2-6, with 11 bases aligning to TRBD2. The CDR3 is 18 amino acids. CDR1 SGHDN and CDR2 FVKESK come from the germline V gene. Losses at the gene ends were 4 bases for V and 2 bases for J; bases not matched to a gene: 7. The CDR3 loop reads CASSPLAGAPPGANVLTF. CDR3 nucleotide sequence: TGTGCCAGCAGCCCACTAGCGGGGGCCCCCCCTGGGGCCAACGTCCTGACTTTC.

This chain's CDR3 is CSVLGQGAWGYTF. CDR3 DNA sequence: TGCAGCGTTTTAGGACAGGGAGCCTGGGGCTACACCTTC. V usage is TRBV29-1 and J usage is TRBJ1-2, with 8 nucleotides matching TRBD1. V shed 5 bases, J shed 8 bases, and the junction held 10 bases outside the gene matches. From germline, CDR1 is SQVTM and CDR2 ANQGSEA. The CDR3 spans 13 residues.

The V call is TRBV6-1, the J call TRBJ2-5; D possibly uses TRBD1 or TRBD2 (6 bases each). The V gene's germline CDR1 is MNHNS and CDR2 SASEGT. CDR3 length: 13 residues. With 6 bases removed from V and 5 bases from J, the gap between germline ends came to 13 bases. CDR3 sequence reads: CASRVGGTETQYF. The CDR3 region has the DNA TGTGCCAGCAGAGTAGGGGGGACGGAGACCCAGTACTTC.

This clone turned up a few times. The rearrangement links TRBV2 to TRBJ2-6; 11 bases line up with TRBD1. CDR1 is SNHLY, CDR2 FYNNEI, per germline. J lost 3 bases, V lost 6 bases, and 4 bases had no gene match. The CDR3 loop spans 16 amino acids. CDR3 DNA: TGTGCCAGCAGAGCCGGGACAGGGGGTGGGGCCAACGTCCTGACTTTC. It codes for CASRAGTGGGANVLTF.

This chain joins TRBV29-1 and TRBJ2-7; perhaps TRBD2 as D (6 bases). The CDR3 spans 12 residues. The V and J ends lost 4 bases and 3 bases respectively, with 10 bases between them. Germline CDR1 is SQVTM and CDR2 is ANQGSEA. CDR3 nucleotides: TGCAGCGTTGGAGTGGGGGGCTACGAGCAGTACTTC. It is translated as CSVGVGGYEQYF.

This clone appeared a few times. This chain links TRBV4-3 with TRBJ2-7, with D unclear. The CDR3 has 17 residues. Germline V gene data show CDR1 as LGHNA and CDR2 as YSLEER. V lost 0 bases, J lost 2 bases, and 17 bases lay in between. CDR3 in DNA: TGCGCCAGCAGCCAAGATGTGCGCCAGAGTGGACCCTACGAGCAGTACTTC. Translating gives CASSQDVRQSGPYEQYF.

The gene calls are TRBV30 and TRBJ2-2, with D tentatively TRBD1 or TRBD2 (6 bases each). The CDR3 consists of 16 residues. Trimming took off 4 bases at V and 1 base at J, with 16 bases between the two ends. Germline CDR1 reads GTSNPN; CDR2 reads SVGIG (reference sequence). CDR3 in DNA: TGTGCCTGGAAGCTAGGGGGGACCCTGAACACCGGGGAGCTGTTTTTT. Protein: CAWKLGGTLNTGELFF.